This is a list of T cell receptor beta chains from one sample in a study of beta chain features in type 1 diabetes. Assay used: immunoSEQ multiplex PCR; TCRdb lists only in-frame clones, some missing. This sample has hundreds of thousands of clones, with over 11% found just once. The sample consisted of naive CD4+ T cells from blood. Receptors were obtained from a man under 40 in good health. The CDR3 runs from the conserved cysteine through the conserved F or W. The D gene is left open where the match is weak. Some rows have no size entry. The others give once, few or many, or a class for an expanded clone.

NA TRBJ2-7 few TRBV19 TGTGCCAGTAGCGAATTAGGGCAGGGCTACGAGCAGTACTTC CASSELGQGYEQYF
NA TRBJ1-2 few TRBV2 TGTGCCAGCAGTGACCCCGTATCGTCTTGGTGGGATGGCTACACCTTC CASSDPVSSWWDGYTF
NA TRBJ2-1 NA TRBV5-1 TGCGCCAGCAGCAAGGGGCAGGGTCTGCAGTTCTTC CASSKGQGLQFF
NA TRBJ1-2 many TRBV30 TGTGCCTGGAGTGCTGGCGGGGAAGGCTACACCTTC CAWSAGGEGYTF
NA TRBJ1-1 NA TRBV7-2 TGTGCCAGCAGCCAGCCGAGGACTGAAGCTTTCTTT CASSQPRTEAFF
TRBD1 TRBJ1-2 NA TRBV7-9 TGTGCCAGCAGCTTAGACACAGGGGATGGCTACACCTTC CASSLDTGDGYTF
TRBD1 TRBJ1-2 NA TRBV7-2 TGTGCCAGCACCCATCGGACAGGGGATCCGTATGGCTACACCTTC CASTHRTGDPYGYTF
NA TRBJ2-2 NA TRBV30 TGTGCCTGCCGGGCCCTGAACACCGGGGAGCTGTTTTTT CACRALNTGELFF
NA TRBJ1-4 NA TRBV4-1 TGCGCCAGCAGCCAAGTCCGGGCTCGGGCTAATGAAAAACTGTTTTTT CASSQVRARANEKLFF
TRBD1 TRBJ2-2 NA TRBV5-6 TGTGCCAGCAGCTCCGACAGGGTCCGGGAGCTGTTTTTT CASSSDRVRELFF
NA TRBJ2-3 NA TRBV9 TGTGCCAGCAGCGTAGATTGGGCAGGGGCCACCAATACGCAGTATTTT CASSVDWAGATNTQYF
NA TRBJ1-5 many TRBV29-1 TGCAGCGTTGGTGAGGGGAGCAATCAGCCCCAGCATTTT CSVGEGSNQPQHF
TRBD2 TRBJ2-1 few TRBV9 TGTGCCAGCAGCGGAGACGGGGGGTCCTACAATGAGCAGTTCTTC CASSGDGGSYNEQFF
NA TRBJ1-1 few TRBV19 TGTGCCAGTACGGGGATCAGTTTCACTGAAGCTTTCTTT CASTGISFTEAFF
TRBD1 TRBJ1-6 few TRBV5-4 TGTGCCAGCAGCGTACAGGGGCTCGATAATTCACCCCTCCACTTT CASSVQGLDNSPLHF
NA TRBJ2-3 NA TRBV18 TGTGCCAGCTCACCCGACGTCGGCAGCACAGATACGCAGTATTTT CASSPDVGSTDTQYF
NA TRBJ2-1 NA TRBV5-1 TGCGCCAGCAGCCTAGGGAGTTACAATGAGCAGTTCTTC CASSLGSYNEQFF
NA TRBJ2-1 NA TRBV7-2 TGTGCCAGCAGCTTACTGGGTGGAAGGGGCACTGAGCAGTTCTTC CASSLLGGRGTEQFF
NA TRBJ2-2 few TRBV19 TGTGCCAGTAGTATCCTGGCAGGGACCACCGGGGAGCTGTTTTTT CASSILAGTTGELFF
TRBD2 TRBJ2-5 few TRBV27 TGTGCCAGCAGTTTAGGGAGCGGGAGTGTAGAGACCCAGTACTTC CASSLGSGSVETQYF
NA TRBJ1-2 few TRBV29-1 TGCAGCGTTGGTGAACGGGGACCCCGGTATGGCTACACCTTC CSVGERGPRYGYTF
NA TRBJ2-4 few TRBV25-1 TGTGCCAGCAGTGTCGAAGGGTGGCCCAAAAACATTCAGTACTTC CASSVEGWPKNIQYF